This T cell receptor beta chain was identified during a study of cytomegalovirus exposure and HLA in healthy donors. Primers included in the PCR were 60 Vbeta and 13 Jbeta primers. Sequencing was performed with immunoSEQ multiplex PCR; in TCRdb, only in-frame clones are kept and a portion is missing. Among roughly 170,000 clones listed, 76% were seen once. The CDR3 runs to 14 residues. Trimming stripped 0 bases from V and 7 bases from J, with 14 bases between. Germline-derived CDR1 and CDR2 are GTSNPN and SVGIG (reference sequence). Study-level findings and limits: One variant, a missense change in DCLRE1C, was linked in a later analysis to TCR beta V- and J-gene trimming.

Turning to this clone: Its antigen is not identified.

The chain joins TRBV30 to TRBJ2-3, with D possibly being TRBD1 (5 bases). This clonotype was obtained from a female donor in good health and CMV-seronegative. The sample was PBMCs. Here the CDR3 reads CAWSVREPPNTQYF. CDR3 in DNA: TGTGCCTGGAGTGTCAGGGAACCACCCAATACGCAGTATTTT.